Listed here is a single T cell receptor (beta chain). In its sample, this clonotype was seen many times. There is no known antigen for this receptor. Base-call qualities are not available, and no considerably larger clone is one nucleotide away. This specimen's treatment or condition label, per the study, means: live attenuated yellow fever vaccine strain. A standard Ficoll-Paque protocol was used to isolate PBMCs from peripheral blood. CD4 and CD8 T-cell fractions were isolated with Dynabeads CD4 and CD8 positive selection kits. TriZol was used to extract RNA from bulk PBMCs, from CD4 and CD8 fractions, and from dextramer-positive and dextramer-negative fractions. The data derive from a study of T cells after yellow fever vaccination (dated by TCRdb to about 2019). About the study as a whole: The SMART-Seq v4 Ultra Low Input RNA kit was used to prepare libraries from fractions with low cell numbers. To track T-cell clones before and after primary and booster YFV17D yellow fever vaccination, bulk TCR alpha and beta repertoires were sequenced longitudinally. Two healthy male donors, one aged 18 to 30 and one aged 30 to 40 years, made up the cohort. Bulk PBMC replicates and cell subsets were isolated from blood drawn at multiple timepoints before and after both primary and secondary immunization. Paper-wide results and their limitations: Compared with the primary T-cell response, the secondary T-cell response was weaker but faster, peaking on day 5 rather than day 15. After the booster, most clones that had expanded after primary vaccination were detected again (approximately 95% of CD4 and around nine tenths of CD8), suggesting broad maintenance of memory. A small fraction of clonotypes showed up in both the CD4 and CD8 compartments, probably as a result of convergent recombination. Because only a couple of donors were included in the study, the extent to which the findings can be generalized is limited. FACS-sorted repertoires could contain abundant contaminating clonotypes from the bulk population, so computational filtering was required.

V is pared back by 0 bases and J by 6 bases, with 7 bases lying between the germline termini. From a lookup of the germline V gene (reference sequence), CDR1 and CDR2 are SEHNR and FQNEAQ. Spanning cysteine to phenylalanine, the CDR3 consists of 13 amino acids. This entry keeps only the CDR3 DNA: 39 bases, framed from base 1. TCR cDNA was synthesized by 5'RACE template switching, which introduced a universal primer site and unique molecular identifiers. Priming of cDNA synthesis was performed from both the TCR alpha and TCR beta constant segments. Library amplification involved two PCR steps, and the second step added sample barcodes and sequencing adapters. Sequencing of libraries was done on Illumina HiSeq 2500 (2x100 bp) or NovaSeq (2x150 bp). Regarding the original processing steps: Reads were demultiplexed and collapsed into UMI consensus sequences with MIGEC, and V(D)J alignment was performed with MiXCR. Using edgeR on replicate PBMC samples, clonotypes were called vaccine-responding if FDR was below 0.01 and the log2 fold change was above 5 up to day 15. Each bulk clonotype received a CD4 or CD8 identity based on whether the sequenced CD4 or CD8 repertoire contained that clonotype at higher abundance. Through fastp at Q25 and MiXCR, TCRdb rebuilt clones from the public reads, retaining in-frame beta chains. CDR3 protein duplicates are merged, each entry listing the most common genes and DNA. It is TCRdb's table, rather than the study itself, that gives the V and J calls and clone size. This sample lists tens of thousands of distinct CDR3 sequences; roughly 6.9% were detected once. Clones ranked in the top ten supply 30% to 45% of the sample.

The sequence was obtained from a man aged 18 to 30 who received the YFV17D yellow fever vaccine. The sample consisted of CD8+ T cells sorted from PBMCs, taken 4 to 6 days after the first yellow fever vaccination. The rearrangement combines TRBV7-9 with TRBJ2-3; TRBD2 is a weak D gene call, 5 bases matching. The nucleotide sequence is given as TGTGCCAGCAGCTTAGCGCCGGGGGATACGCAGTATTTT. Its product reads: CASSLAPGDTQYF.